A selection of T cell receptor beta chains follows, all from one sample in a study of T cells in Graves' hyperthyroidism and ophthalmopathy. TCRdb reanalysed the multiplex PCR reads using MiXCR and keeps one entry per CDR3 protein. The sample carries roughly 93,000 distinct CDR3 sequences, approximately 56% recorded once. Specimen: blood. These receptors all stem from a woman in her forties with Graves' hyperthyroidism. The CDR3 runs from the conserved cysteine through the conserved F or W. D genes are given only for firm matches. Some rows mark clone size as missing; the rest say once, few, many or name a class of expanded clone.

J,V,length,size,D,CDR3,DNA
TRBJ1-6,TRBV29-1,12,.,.,CSVADSAGPLHF,TGCAGCGTTGCGGACAGTGCCGGGCCCCTCCACTTT
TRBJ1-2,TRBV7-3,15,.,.,CASSLMQGINYGYTF,TGTGCCAGCAGCTTGATGCAGGGAATTAACTATGGCTACACCTTC
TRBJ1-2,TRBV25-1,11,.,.,CARRGDYGYTF,TGTGCTAGAAGGGGTGACTATGGCTACACCTTC
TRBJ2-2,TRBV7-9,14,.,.,CASSLAGITGELSW,TGTGCCAGCAGCTTAGCAGGGATCACCGGGGAGCTGTCTTGG
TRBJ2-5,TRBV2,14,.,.,CACSGVGVGVTQYF,TGTGCCTGCAGTGGAGTCGGTGTAGGTGTGACCCAGTACTTC
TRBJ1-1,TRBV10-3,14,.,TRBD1,CAIGTGPGRAEAFF,TGTGCCATCGGGACAGGACCGGGGAGGGCTGAAGCTTTCTTT
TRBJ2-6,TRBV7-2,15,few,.,CASSRAGTGAHVLTF,TGTGCCAGCAGCCGGGCGGGGACGGGGGCCCACGTCCTGACTTTC
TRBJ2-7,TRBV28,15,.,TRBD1,CASRLSDRGRGEQYF,TGTGCCAGCAGGCTATCTGACAGGGGAAGGGGAGAGCAGTACTTC
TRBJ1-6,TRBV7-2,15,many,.,CASSLLGLLNSPLHF,TGTGCCAGCAGCTTATTGGGACTGCTTAATTCACCCCTCCACTTT
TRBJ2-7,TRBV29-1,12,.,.,CSVAGGTYEQYF,TGCAGCGTTGCTGGGGGTACCTACGAGCAGTACTTC
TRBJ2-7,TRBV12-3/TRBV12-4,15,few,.,CASSPMQGYGNEQYF,TGTGCCAGCAGCCCCATGCAGGGATATGGAAACGAGCAGTACTTC
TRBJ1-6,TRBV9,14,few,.,CASRGDAYNSPLHF,TGTGCCAGCAGGGGGGACGCCTATAATTCACCCCTCCACTTT
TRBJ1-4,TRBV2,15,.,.,CASSEFGQGYEKLFF,TGTGCCAGCAGTGAGTTCGGGCAGGGGTATGAAAAACTGTTTTTT
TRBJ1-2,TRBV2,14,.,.,CASSELASGYGYTF,TGTGCCAGCAGTGAACTAGCGTCAGGGTATGGCTACACCTTC
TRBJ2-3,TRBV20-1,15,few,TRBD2,CSARPLAGGTDTQYF,TGCAGTGCTAGACCCCTGGCGGGGGGCACAGATACGCAGTATTTT
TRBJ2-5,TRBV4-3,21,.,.,CASSQEPRSGNTMGVGETQYF,TGCGCCAGCAGCCAAGAACCCCGTTCTGGAAACACCATGGGGGTAGGGGAGACCCAGTACTTC
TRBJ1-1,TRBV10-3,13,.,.,CAISELGYTEAFF,TGTGCCATCAGTGAATTAGGATACACTGAAGCTTTCTTT
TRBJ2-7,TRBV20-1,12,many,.,CSAGREPYEQYF,TGCAGTGCTGGTAGGGAGCCCTACGAGCAGTACTTC
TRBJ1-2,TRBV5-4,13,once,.,CASSSGASDDYTF,TGTGCCAGCAGCTCCGGAGCCTCGGATGACTACACCTTC
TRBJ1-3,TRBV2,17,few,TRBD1,CASRLGQGATGLNTIYF,TGTGCCAGCAGACTAGGACAGGGGGCGACTGGCTTAAACACCATATATTTT
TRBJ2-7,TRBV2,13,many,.,CASSRDRFYEQYF,TGTGCCAGCAGCCGAGACAGGTTCTACGAGCAGTACTTC
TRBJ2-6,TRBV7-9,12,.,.,CASSLQRNTEAF,TGTGCCAGCAGCTTACAGCGGAACACTGAAGCTTTC
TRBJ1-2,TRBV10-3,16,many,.,CAISASTWTTNYGYTF,TGTGCCATCAGTGCCTCCACCTGGACTACTAACTATGGCTACACCTTC
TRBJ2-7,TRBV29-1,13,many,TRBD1,CSATGTGSYEQYF,TGCAGCGCAACCGGGACAGGGTCCTACGAGCAGTACTTC
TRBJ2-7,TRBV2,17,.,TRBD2,CASNPLGLAGGDYEQYF,TGTGCCAGCAACCCCCTCGGACTAGCGGGTGGGGACTACGAGCAGTACTTC
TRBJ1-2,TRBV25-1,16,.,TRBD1,CASSVSHFTQGASYTF,TGTGCCAGCAGTGTCTCCCATTTTACTCAGGGGGCGAGCTACACCTTC
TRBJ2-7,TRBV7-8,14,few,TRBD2,CASSRGTSGSEQYF,TGTGCCAGCAGCCGAGGGACTAGCGGGAGCGAGCAGTACTTC
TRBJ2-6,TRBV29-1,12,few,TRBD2,CSASGGAYVLTF,TGCAGTGCAAGCGGGGGTGCCTACGTCCTGACTTTC
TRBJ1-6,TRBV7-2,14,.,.,CASSLGDPNSPLHF,TGTGCCAGCAGCTTAGGCGATCCGAATTCACCCCTCCACTTT
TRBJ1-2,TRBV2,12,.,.,CASSEFRGGYTF,TGTGCCAGCAGTGAATTCAGGGGCGGCTACACCTTC
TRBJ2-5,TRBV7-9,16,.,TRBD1,CASSWEGGAIRETQYF,TGTGCCAGCAGCTGGGAAGGGGGCGCCATACGGGAGACCCAGTACTTC
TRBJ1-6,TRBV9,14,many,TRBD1,CASSTGQGISPLHF,TGTGCCAGCAGCACCGGACAGGGTATTTCACCCCTCCACTTT
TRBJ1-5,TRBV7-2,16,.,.,CASSLEGTGSNQPQHF,TGTGCCAGCAGCTTAGAGGGGACGGGTAGCAATCAGCCCCAGCATTTT
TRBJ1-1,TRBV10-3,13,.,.,CAIRTARNTEAFF,TGTGCCATCAGAACCGCGAGGAACACTGAAGCTTTCTTT
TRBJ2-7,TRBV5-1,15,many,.,CASSLTPDQTHEQYF,TGCGCCAGCAGCTTGACCCCCGACCAAACCCACGAGCAGTACTTC
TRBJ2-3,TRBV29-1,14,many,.,CSARGSESTDTQYF,TGCAGCGCTCGGGGTAGCGAGAGCACAGATACGCAGTATTTT
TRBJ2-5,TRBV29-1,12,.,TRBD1,CSGGQGGETQYF,TGCAGCGGGGGACAGGGTGGGGAGACCCAGTACTTC